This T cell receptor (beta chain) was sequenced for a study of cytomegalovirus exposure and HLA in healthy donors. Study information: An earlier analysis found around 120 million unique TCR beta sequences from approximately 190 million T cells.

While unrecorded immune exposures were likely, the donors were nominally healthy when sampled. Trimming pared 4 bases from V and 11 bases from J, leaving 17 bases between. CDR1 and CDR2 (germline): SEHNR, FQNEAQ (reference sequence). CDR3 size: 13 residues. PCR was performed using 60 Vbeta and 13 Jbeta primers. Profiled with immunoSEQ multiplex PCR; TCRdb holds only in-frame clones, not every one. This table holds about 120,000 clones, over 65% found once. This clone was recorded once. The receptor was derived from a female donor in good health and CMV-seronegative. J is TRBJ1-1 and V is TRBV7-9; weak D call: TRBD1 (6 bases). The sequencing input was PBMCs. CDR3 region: CASSSTGPSRAFF. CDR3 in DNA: TGTGCCAGCAGCTCAACAGGGCCTAGCAGGGCTTTCTTT.